This T cell receptor beta chain is drawn from a study of early T cells in non-severe SARS-CoV-2 infection (dated by TCRdb to the early 2020s). With regard to the full study: Bulk RNA from unsorted whole blood was used for TCR sequencing, so alpha and beta chains could not be paired.

Unmatched junction bases come to 12, with V trimmed by 10 bases and J by 5 bases. The germline V gene yields MNHEY for CDR1 and SVGAGI for CDR2. The CDR3 runs 15 residues from the cysteine to the phenylalanine. Only the CDR3 DNA is retained, 45 bases long and in frame from the first base. This was a case-control study nested in a cohort of healthcare workers in London, UK, who had nasopharyngeal swab PCR tests and blood samples taken every week. Healthcare workers were enrolled in the week of the UK lockdown, from 23 to 31 March 2020, and were followed every week for up to roughly 15 weeks. The table lists this clonotype with a few counts. There is no known antigen for this receptor. No much larger clone is present one base from it, and per-base qualities are unavailable. What the study reported, not specific to this receptor: VDJdb matching was skewed toward anti-spike CD8 responses and likely underestimated virus-specific expansions by missing private and CD4 specificities.

Libraries came from 5' RACE. Sequencing took place on a NextSeq 500. To correct for sequencing error and PCR bias, the TCR library protocol tagged individual cDNA molecules with unique molecular identifiers. TCR alpha and beta chains were both sequenced, and the abundances of alpha and beta sequences in each sample were closely correlated with each other. As for the original processing: Decombinator V4 was used to perform V gene, J gene and CDR3 annotation of TCR sequences. Expanded TCRs were defined as changing significantly between any two time points under a Poisson model with p below 0.0001. TCR abundances were normalised to the total number of TCRs sequenced per sample and expressed as counts per million. TRAV1-2 paired with TRAJ12, TRAJ20 or TRAJ33 defined MAIT TCRs, while TRAV10 paired with TRAJ18 defined iNKT TCRs. VDJdb, accessed 1 November 2021, was searched for CMV, EBV and SARS-CoV-2 annotated TCRs, excluding TCRs annotated for multiple antigens. TCRdb reworked the public reads: Q25 trimming with fastp, MiXCR clone assembly, productive beta chains retained. Every entry covers one CDR3 protein and lists the most common genes and DNA from its rows. The V and J calls were not made by the authors but by TCRdb's processing. The sample data list roughly 56,000 distinct CDR3 sequences, and around 15% of these were observed just once. Of the sample, roughly 3.9% falls within the top ten clones.

The starting material was whole blood, obtained at baseline. The rearranged chain carries TRBV6-5 and TRBJ2-2; 8 bases in the middle match TRBD2. This sequence originates from an adult who was a healthcare worker with PCR-confirmed SARS-CoV-2 infection or an uninfected control (not recorded which). The DNA sequence is as follows: TGTGCCACAAGCGGGGGTTACTCGAGGACCGGGGAGCTGTTTTTT. Translated, it reads CATSGGYSRTGELFF.